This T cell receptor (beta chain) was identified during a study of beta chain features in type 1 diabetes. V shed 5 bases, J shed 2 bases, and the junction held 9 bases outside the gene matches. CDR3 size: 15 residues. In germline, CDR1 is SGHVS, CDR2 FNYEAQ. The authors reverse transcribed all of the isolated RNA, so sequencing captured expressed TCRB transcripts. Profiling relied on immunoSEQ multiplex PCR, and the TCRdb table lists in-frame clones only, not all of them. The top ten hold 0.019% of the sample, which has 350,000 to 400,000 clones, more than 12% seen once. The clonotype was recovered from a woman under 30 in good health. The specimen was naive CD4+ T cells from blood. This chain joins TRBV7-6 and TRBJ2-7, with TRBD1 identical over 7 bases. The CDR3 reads CASSDRDSQPYEQYF. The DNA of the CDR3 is TGTGCCAGCAGCGACCGGGACAGTCAACCCTACGAGCAGTACTTC.